This T cell receptor (beta chain) was identified during a study of blood T cell repertoires in COVID-19. Study information: The United States, Italy and Spain provided the acute and convalescent COVID-19 samples. Sources were T cells, B-cell-depleted T cells, or PBMCs; the material itself was cDNA or gDNA.

V shed 4 bases, J shed 3 bases, and the junction held 2 bases outside the gene matches. CDR3 length equals 14 residues. From germline, CDR1 is ENHRY and CDR2 SYGVKD. Authors' methods: Nucleated cell counts were estimated from reference gene primer amplification. TCRdb keeps only in-frame clones here, not all; method: immunoSEQ multiplex PCR. The D gene and trimming were derived from the DNA, and the V and J assignments and clone size from that table. The sample has approximately 100,000 clones, roughly 92% seen once. This TCR came from a man aged 65-85 years with acute or convalescent COVID-19. The sequenced material came from peripheral blood. This chain links TRBV10-3 with TRBJ2-5, with TRBD2 identical over 10 bases. The CDR3 protein is CAISVAGGEETQYF. CDR3 sequence (DNA): TGTGCCATCAGTGTAGCGGGGGGAGAAGAGACCCAGTACTTC.